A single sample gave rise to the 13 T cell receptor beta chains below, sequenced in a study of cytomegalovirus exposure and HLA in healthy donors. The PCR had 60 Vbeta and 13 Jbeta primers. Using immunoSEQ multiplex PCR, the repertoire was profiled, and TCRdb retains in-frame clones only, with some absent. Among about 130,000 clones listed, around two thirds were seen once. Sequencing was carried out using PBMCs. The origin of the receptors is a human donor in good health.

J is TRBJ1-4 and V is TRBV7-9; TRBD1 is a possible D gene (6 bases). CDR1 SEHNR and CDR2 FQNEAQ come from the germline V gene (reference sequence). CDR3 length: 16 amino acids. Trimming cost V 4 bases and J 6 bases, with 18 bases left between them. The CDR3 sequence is CASSSGLEEGDEKLFF. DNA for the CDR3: TGTGCCAGCAGCTCCGGACTAGAGGAGGGGGATGAAAAACTGTTTTTT.

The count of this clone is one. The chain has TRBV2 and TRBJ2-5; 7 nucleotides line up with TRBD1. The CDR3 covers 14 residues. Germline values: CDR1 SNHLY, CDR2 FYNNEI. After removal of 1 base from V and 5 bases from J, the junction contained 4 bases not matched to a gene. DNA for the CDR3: TGTGCCAGCAGTGAAGACAGGGGTTGGGAGACCCAGTACTTC. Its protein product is CASSEDRGWETQYF.

The CDR3 sequence: CASSLVPGGHPDTQYF. DNA for the CDR3: TGTGCCAGCAGCTTAGTTCCGGGAGGGCACCCAGATACGCAGTATTTT. The chain has TRBV11-2 and TRBJ2-3; 8 bases are a match to TRBD2. The CDR3 consists of 16 residues. The V gene end was trimmed by 1 base and the J gene end by 4 bases; junction bases not matched to a gene: 7. Looked up from germline, CDR1 is SGHAT and CDR2 is FQNNGV. Variable domain in full (rest from reference TRBV11-2 and TRBJ2-3): EAGVAQSPRYKIIEKRQSVAFWCNPISGHATLYWYQQILGQGPKLLIQFQNNGVVDDSQLPKDRFSAERLKGVDSTLKIQPAKLEDSAVYLCASSLVPGGHPDTQYFGPGTRLTVL.

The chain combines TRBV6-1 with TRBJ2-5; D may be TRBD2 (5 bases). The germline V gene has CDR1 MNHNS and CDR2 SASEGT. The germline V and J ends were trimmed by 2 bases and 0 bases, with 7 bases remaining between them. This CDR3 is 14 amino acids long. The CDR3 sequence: CASSERRYQETQYF. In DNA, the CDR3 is TGTGCCAGCAGTGAAAGGAGGTACCAAGAGACCCAGTACTTC.

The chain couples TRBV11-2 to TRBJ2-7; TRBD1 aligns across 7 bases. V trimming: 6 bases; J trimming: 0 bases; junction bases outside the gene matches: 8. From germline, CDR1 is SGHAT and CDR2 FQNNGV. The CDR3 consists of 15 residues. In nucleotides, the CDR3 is TGTGCCAGCAGTCAATCCGGGACAGTCTCCTACGAGCAGTACTTC. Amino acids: CASSQSGTVSYEQYF.

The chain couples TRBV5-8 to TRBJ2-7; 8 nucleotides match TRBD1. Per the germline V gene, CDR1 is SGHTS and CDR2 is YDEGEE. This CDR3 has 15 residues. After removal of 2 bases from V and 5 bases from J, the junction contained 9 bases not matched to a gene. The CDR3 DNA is TGTGCCAGCAGCTTCGGGGCAGGGGGCTTCGACGAGCAGTACTTC. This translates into CASSFGAGGFDEQYF. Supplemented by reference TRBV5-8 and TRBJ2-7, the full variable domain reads EAGVTQSPTHLIKTRGQQATLRCSPISGHTSVYWYQQALGLGLQFLLWYDEGEERNRGNFPPRFSGRQFPNYSSELNVNALELEDSALYLCASSFGAGGFDEQYFGPGTRLTVT.

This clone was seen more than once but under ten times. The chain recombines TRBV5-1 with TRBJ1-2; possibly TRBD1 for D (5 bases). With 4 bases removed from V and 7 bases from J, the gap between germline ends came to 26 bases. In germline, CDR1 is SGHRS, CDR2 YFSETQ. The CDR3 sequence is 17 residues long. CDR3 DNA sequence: TGCGCCAGCAGCCCGGAATTACGAACAGCCAGGGTTTTTGGCTACACCTTC. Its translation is CASSPELRTARVFGYTF.

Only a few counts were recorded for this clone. CDR3 residues: CASSVTPSGAGETQYF. CDR3 nucleotides: TGTGCCAGCAGCGTAACGCCTAGCGGGGCTGGGGAGACCCAGTACTTC. This rearrangement joins TRBV9 to TRBJ2-5; TRBD2 aligns across 9 bases. CDR1 is SGDLS, CDR2 YYNGEE, per germline. CDR3 length: 16 residues. Trimming cost V 1 base and J 5 bases; bases outside gene matches: 9. Using reference TRBV9 and TRBJ2-5 for the parts outside the CDR3, the full variable domain is DSGVTQTPKHLITATGQRVTLRCSPRSGDLSVYWYQQSLDQGLQFLIQYYNGEERAKGNILERFSAQQFPDLHSELNLSSLELGDSALYFCASSVTPSGAGETQYFGPGTRLLVL.

The CDR3 sequence is CASSLGSGSGDEQFF. CDR3 DNA sequence: TGCGCCAGCAGCTTGGGTAGCGGGAGCGGGGATGAGCAGTTCTTC. This chain joins TRBV5-1 and TRBJ2-1, with TRBD2 identical over 9 bases. Germline trimming cut 0 bases from V and 8 bases from J; bases unmatched to any gene: 6. This CDR3 is built from 15 residues. Germline CDR1 SGHRS, CDR2 YFSETQ.

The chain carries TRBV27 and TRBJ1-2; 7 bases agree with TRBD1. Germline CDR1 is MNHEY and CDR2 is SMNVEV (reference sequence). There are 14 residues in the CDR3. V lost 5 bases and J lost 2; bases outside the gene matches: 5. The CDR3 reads CASSPSDRNYGYTF. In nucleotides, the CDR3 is TGTGCCAGCAGTCCGTCGGACAGGAACTATGGCTACACCTTC.

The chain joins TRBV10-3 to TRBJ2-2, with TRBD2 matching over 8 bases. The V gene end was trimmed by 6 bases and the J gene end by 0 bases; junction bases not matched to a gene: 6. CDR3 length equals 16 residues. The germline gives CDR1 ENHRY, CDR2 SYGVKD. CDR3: CAIRTSGVANTGELFF. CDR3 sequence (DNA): TGTGCCATCAGAACTAGCGGTGTCGCGAACACCGGGGAGCTGTTTTTT.

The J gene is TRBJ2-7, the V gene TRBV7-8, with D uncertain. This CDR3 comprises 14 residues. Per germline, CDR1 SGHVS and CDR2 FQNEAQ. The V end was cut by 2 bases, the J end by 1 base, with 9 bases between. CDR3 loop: CASSLSAPSYEQYF. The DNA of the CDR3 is TGTGCCAGCAGCTTAAGTGCGCCTTCCTACGAGCAGTACTTC.

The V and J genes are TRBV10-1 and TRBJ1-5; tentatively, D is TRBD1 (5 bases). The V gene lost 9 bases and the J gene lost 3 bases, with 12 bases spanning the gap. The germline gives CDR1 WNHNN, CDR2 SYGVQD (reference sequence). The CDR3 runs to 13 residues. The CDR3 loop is CARRGGDNQPQHF. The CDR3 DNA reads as TGCGCCAGACGGGGGGGTGACAATCAGCCCCAGCATTTT.